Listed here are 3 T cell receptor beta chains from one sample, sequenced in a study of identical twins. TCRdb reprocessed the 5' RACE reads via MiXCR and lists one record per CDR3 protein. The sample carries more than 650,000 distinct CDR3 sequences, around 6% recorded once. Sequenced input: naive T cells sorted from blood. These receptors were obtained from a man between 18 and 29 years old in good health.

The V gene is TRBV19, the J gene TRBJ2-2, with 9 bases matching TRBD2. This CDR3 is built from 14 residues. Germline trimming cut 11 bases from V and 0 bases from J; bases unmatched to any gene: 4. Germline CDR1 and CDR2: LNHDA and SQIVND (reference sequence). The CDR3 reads CAGRLAANTGELFF. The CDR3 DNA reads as TGTGCCGGCAGACTAGCGGCGAACACCGGGGAGCTGTTTTTT.

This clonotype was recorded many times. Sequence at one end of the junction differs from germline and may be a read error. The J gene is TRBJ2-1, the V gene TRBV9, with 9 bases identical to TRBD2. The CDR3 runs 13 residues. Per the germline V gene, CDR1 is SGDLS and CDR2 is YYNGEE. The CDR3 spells CASSVEPGTSRLF. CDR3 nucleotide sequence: TGTGCCAGCAGCGTAGAGCCGGGGACTAGCCGGCTCTTC.

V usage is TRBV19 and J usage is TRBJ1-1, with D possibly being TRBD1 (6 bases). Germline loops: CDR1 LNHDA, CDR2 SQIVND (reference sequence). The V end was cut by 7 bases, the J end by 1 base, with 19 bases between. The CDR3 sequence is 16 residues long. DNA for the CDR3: TGTGCCAGTACGATCGAACCCAGGGGCCGGAACACTGAAGCTTTCTTT. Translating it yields CASTIEPRGRNTEAFF.